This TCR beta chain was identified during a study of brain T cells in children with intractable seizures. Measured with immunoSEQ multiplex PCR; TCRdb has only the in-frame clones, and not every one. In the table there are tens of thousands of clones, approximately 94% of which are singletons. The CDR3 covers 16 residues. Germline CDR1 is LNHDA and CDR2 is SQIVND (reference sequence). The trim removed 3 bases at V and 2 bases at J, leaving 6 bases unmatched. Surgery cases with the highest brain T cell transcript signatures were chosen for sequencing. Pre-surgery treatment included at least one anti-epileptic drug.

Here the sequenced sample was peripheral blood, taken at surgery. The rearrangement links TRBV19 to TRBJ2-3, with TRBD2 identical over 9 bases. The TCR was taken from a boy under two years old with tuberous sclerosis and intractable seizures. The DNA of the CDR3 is TGTGCCAGTAGTATCCCTCTAGCGGGAAACACAGATACGCAGTATTTT. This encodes CASSIPLAGNTDTQYF.